This T cell receptor beta chain derives from a study of cytomegalovirus exposure and HLA in healthy donors. Whole-study results and caveats: Later, an analysis found that common viral pathogens appeared to be linked with several of the most significant clusters. Later analysis placed DRB1 highest and HLA-C lowest in TCR association rates, which differed by HLA locus. Solely CMV serostatus was available to characterize immune exposure.

The V gene lost 2 bases and the J gene lost 7 bases, with 12 bases spanning the gap. Germline CDR1 and CDR2: SGHRS and YFSETQ. The CDR3 runs 14 residues. Details on this clone: Its specificity is unknown.

The PCR used 60 Vbeta and 13 Jbeta primers. Clones were sequenced by immunoSEQ multiplex PCR, and TCRdb holds only the in-frame ones, with some missing. The table lists roughly 120,000 clones, around three quarters of them singletons. Sequenced sample: PBMCs. This rearrangement joins TRBV5-1 to TRBJ2-2; no clear D. This clonotype was sampled from a woman younger than 45 in good health and CMV-seropositive. The CDR3 loop reads CASSLDPTNGELFF. For the CDR3, the DNA is TGCGCCAGCAGCTTAGACCCGACAAACGGGGAGCTGTTTTTT.